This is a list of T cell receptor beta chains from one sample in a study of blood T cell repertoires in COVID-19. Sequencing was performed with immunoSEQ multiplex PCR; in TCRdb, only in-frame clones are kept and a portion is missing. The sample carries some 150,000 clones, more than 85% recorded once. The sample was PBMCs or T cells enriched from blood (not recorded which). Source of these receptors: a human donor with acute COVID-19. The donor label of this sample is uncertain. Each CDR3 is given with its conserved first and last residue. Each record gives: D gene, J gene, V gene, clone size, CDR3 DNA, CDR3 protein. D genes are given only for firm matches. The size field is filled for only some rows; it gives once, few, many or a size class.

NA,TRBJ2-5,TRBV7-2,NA,TGTGCCAGCAGTTCGGGGGACCGGGAGACCCAGTACTTC,CASSSGDRETQYF
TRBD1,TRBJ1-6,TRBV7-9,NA,TGTGCCAGCAGACTCGACCCGGGACAGCAGCTTGGCGGGGCCCTCCACTTT,CASRLDPGQQLGGALHF
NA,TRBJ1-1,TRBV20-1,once,TGCAGTGCGGCGACAAACACTGAAGCTTTCTTT,CSAATNTEAFF
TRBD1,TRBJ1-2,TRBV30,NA,TGTGCGGGGATAATCGGGACAGCGGCCCCCTACACCTTC,CAGIIGTAAPYTF
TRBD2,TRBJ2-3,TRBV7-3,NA,TGTGCCAGCAGCTCATATCCTAGCGGATCAGATACGCAGTATTTT,CASSSYPSGSDTQYF
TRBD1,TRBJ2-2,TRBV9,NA,TGTGCCCCAAGGGCCAGGGGGCAAAAATTCGTACGGAACACCGGGGAGCTGTTTTTT,CAPRARGQKFVRNTGELFF
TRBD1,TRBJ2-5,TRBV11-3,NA,TGTGCCAGCAGCTCGGGGGGACAGGGGGTTAAGGAGACCCAGTACTTC,CASSSGGQGVKETQYF
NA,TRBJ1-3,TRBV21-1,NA,TGTGCCAGCAGCAAAGAGTCCCAGGCGACCTCTGGAAACACCATATATTTT,CASSKESQATSGNTIYF
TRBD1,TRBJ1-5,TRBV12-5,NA,TGTGCTAGTGGTTTTGACAGGGATCAGCCCCAGCATTTT,CASGFDRDQPQHF
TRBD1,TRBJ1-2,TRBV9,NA,TGTGCCAGCAGCGTAAGACCAGGGGGCCCATATGGCTACACCTTC,CASSVRPGGPYGYTF
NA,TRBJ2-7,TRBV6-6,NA,TGTGCCAGCAGAGCGGAGCGGCCCTACGAGCAGTACTTC,CASRAERPYEQYF
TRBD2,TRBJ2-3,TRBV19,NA,TGTGCCAGTAGTCCGGGACTAGCGGGGGGGGCAGATACGCAGTATTTT,CASSPGLAGGADTQYF
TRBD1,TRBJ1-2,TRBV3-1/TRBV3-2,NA,TGTGCCAGCAGCCAAAGGGGGGGGACAGGGCTCTATGGAGACGGCTACACCTTC,CASSQRGGTGLYGDGYTF
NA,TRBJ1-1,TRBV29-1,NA,TGCAGCGCACAAACAGCCTTGAACACTGAAGCTTTCTTT,CSAQTALNTEAFF
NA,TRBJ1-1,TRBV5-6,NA,TGTGCCAGCAGCTTGCCGACAGGCGACCGGTACACTGAAGCTTTCTTT,CASSLPTGDRYTEAFF
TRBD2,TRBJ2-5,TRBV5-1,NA,TGCGCCAGCAGCTTGGGTCCTAGCGGGGTTTCTATCCGAGGGGAGACCCAGTACTTC,CASSLGPSGVSIRGETQYF
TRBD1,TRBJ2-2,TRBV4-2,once,TGTGCCAGCAGCCAAGGGACAGGGGGCGTTCACGGGGAGCTGTTTTTT,CASSQGTGGVHGELFF
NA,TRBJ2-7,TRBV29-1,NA,TGCAGCGTTGAACAGGACTACGAGCAGTACTTC,CSVEQDYEQYF
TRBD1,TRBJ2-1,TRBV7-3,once,TGTGCCAGCAGCGTTGGACAGGGGAACTACAATGAGCAGTTCTTC,CASSVGQGNYNEQFF
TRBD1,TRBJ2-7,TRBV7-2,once,TGTGCCAGCAGCTTAGCGACGGGACAGGGGAACGAGCAGTACTTC,CASSLATGQGNEQYF
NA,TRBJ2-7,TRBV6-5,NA,TGCCCGGGGGACCTACTCCACGAGCAGTACTTC,CPGDLLHEQYF
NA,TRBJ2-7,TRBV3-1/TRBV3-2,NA,TGTGCCAGCAGCCCTGTCAGAGCGCGCGAGCAGTACTTC,CASSPVRAREQYF
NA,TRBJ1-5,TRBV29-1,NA,TGCAGCGTTGCCGGAGCACAGGGCCAGCCCCAGCATTTT,CSVAGAQGQPQHF
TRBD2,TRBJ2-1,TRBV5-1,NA,TGCGCCAGCGGTCTGACTAGCGGGGTCAACAATGAGCAGTTCTTC,CASGLTSGVNNEQFF
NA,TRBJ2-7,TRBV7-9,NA,TGTGCCAGCAGCTCTAGTGGCGGGGACAGACGCTACGAGCAGTACTTC,CASSSSGGDRRYEQYF
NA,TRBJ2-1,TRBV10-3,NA,TGTGCCATCAGTGAGTCTCAGTTTGGTATCTACAATGAGCAGTTCTTC,CAISESQFGIYNEQFF
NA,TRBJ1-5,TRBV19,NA,TGTGCCAGTAGTATGGGGCCGGGGGGCGTGGAGCCCCAGCATTTT,CASSMGPGGVEPQHF
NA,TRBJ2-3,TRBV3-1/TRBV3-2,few,TGTGCCAGCAGCCAAGTAGGGGGGGCGGCAGATACGCAGTATTTT,CASSQVGGAADTQYF
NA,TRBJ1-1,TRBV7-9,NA,TGTGCCAGCAGGCGTCGGGGAGGGCTGAACACTGAAGCTTTCTTT,CASRRRGGLNTEAFF
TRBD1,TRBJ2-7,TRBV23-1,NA,TGCGCCAGCAGTCATCGGGACAGGGTCTATCGGTACGAGCAGTACTTC,CASSHRDRVYRYEQYF
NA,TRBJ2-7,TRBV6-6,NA,TGTGCCAGCAGATCGCGTGGTTACGAGCAGTACTTC,CASRSRGYEQYF
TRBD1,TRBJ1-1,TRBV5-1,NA,TGCGCCAGCAGCTTTTCCGGGACAGGGCGGGGTAGGAACACTGAAGCTTTCTTT,CASSFSGTGRGRNTEAFF
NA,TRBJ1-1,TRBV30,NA,TGTGCCTGGAGTGTAGGGAGGGCCAGTGAAGCTTTCTTT,CAWSVGRASEAFF
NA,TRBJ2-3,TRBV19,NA,TGTGCCAGTAGTAGGGGCGTTGATACGCAGTATTTT,CASSRGVDTQYF
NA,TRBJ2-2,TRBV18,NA,TGTGCCAGCGCCGGTAGAGGCTTCCCGAACACCGGGGAGCTGTTTTTT,CASAGRGFPNTGELFF
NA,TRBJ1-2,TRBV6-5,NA,TGTGCCAGCTACAGGGTGCCCTATGGCTACACCTTC,CASYRVPYGYTF
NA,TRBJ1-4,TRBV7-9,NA,TGTGCCAGCAGCTTAGTTGCGGGGGGCAAGGATGAAAAACTGTTTTTT,CASSLVAGGKDEKLFF
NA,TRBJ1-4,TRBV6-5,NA,TGTGCCAGCAGCCCGGACAGAAGTAATGAAAAACTGTTTTTT,CASSPDRSNEKLFF
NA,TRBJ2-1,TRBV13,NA,TGTGCCAGCAGCTTAAGTCTAGCCAATGAGCAGTTCTTC,CASSLSLANEQFF
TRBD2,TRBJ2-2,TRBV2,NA,TGTGCCAGCAGTCGGGAGGAAAACACCGGGGAGCTGTTTTTT,CASSREENTGELFF
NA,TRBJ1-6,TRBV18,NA,TGTGCCAGCTCACCGCGGGACCCCTATTCGAGCTCCTATAATTCACCCCTCCACTTT,CASSPRDPYSSSYNSPLHF
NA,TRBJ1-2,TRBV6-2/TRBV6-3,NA,TGTGCCAGCAGTTACTCAACACCTAACTATGGCTACACCTTC,CASSYSTPNYGYTF
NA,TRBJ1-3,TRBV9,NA,TGTGCCAGCAGCGTAAGTGGCGGCAGTCTCTCTGGAAACACCATATATTTT,CASSVSGGSLSGNTIYF
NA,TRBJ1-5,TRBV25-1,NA,TGTGCCAGCAGTCCTACGGGGGGGTGTGGCCAGCCCCAGCATTTT,CASSPTGGCGQPQHF
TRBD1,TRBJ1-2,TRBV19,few,TGTGCCAGTAGATGGACAGGGGAAGATGGCGGCTACACCTTC,CASRWTGEDGGYTF
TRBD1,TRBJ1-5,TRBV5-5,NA,TGTGCCAGCAGCCTCGATTTTCGACAGGGGCCGCCTCAGCCCCAGCATTTT,CASSLDFRQGPPQPQHF
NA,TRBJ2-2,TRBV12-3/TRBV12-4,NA,TGTGCCAGCAGCCCACAGGGATCCGGGGAGCTGTTTTTT,CASSPQGSGELFF
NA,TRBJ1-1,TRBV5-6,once,TGTGCCAGCAGCTTGGCCCACAGGGTCGGGCGGGACACTGAAGCTTTCTTT,CASSLAHRVGRDTEAFF
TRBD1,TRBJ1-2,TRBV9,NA,TGTGCCAGCAGCGCTTACAGGGGGCAGAGTGGCTACACCTTC,CASSAYRGQSGYTF
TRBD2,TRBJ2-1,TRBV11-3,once,TGTGCCAGCAGCCCACGGCGGGGGGAGAGAAATGAGCAGTTCTTC,CASSPRRGERNEQFF
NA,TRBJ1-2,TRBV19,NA,TGTGCCAGTAGCCGAGACATCCCTAACTATGGCTACACCTTC,CASSRDIPNYGYTF
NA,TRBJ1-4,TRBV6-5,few,TGTGCCAGCAGTTACAGCTATATGGCAACTAATGAAAAACTGTTTTTT,CASSYSYMATNEKLFF
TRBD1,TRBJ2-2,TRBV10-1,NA,TGCGCCAGCAGTGAGCGGGCGGGGACAGGGGCCCCCTCGCAGAACACCGGGGAGCTGTTTTTT,CASSERAGTGAPSQNTGELFF
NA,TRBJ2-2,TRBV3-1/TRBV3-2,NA,TGTGCCAGCAGCCCCGAGGGAGCAAGCGGGGAGCTGTTTTTT,CASSPEGASGELFF
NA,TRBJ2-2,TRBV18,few,TGTGCCAGCTCACTTCAGGGTCCCACCGGGGAGCTGTTTTTT,CASSLQGPTGELFF